Listed below are T cell receptor beta chains from one sample, sequenced in a study of cytomegalovirus exposure and HLA in healthy donors. Produced via immunoSEQ multiplex PCR; TCRdb's table is partial and in-frame only. This sample has about 190,000 clones; around 87% occur once, and the top ten carry over 1%. Sequencing was done on a sample of PBMCs. Receptors were obtained from a man in his thirties or forties in good health and CMV-seronegative. CDR3s leave out the opening cysteine and the closing phenylalanine or tryptophan. Each record gives: V gene, clone size, J gene, CDR3 length, CDR3 protein. A clone size is listed for some rows: how often the clone was seen (once, few, many), or a class if it is expanded.

TRBV4-1	.	TRBJ1-4	11	ASLDSLNEKLF
TRBV14	.	TRBJ2-5	11	ASSQNRAETQY
TRBV7-9	.	TRBJ2-5	11	ASSPGGRETQY
TRBV19	.	TRBJ2-5	12	ASSWGLGGETQY
TRBV2	.	TRBJ2-2	11	ASSEESGWELF
TRBV5-1	.	TRBJ2-7	12	ASSLEDSSYEQY
TRBV12-5	.	TRBJ2-1	14	ASAASGRGRLNEQF
TRBV4-1	.	TRBJ2-3	13	ASSQINIGTDTQY
TRBV10-3	.	TRBJ1-2	13	AISKTGGADYGYT
TRBV7-6	.	TRBJ1-5	12	ASSFGQGGQPQH
TRBV7-6	.	TRBJ2-7	16	ASSFPPPPDADIYEQY
TRBV28	.	TRBJ2-1	9	ASSLMTVEF
TRBV7-2	.	TRBJ2-7	13	ASGFKTGGTNEQY
TRBV5-5	.	TRBJ2-3	13	ASSLSRRDLDTQY
TRBV6-5	.	TRBJ2-1	13	ASSRSGGSYNEQF
TRBV5-1	.	TRBJ2-2	12	ASSYRQGTGELF
TRBV28	.	TRBJ2-2	12	ASSFIGNTGELF
TRBV18	.	TRBJ1-3	13	ASSPLQEGGNTIY
TRBV13	.	TRBJ2-7	12	ASSLGDRAYEQY
TRBV6-1	.	TRBJ1-3	11	ASSRSSGNTIY
TRBV19	few	TRBJ2-3	11	ASSITVTDTQY
TRBV19	.	TRBJ2-2	13	ASRPQDMRTGELF
TRBV27	.	TRBJ1-2	15	ASSPRQGYLSSYGYT
TRBV30	.	TRBJ2-3	13	AWSLLAGGQDTQY
TRBV19	.	TRBJ1-6	11	ASSPRGNSPLH
TRBV28	.	TRBJ1-5	12	ASSWTGGNQPQH
TRBV30	.	TRBJ1-5	12	AWNTGGFDQPQH
TRBV27	.	TRBJ1-4	11	ASSWNGNEKLF
TRBV7-9	.	TRBJ2-7	13	ASGNQLAGTYEQY
TRBV28	few	TRBJ2-1	11	ASSWSVPPEQF
TRBV18	.	TRBJ1-2	12	ASSLPTESYGYT
TRBV5-1	.	TRBJ2-5	15	ASSFGLAGRRGETQY
TRBV7-6	.	TRBJ2-7	14	ASSSETSGSTYEQY
TRBV18	.	TRBJ2-7	14	ASSPMTPTTGDEQY
TRBV5-6	.	TRBJ1-2	9	ASSLGGGYT
TRBV6-1	once	TRBJ1-4	11	ASSPPSGEKLF
TRBV28	.	TRBJ1-3	14	ASSKGQGMSGNTIY
TRBV9	.	TRBJ2-5	15	ASSVDPRKQGGETQY
TRBV7-9	once	TRBJ2-5	14	ASSLILTGIQETQY
TRBV20-1	.	TRBJ2-2	9	SGPLGRELF
TRBV19	.	TRBJ1-5	13	ASSMRRDRSQPQH
TRBV7-2	.	TRBJ1-2	12	ASSSTGGRNGYT
TRBV6-5	.	TRBJ2-3	12	ASSMRLSTDTQY
TRBV18	.	TRBJ1-2	10	ASFAGGTGYT
TRBV2	few	TRBJ1-1	13	ASGTGGPQGTEAF
TRBV30	.	TRBJ2-3	12	AWSRQISTDTQY
TRBV27	once	TRBJ2-7	13	ASRYGAGGWYEQY
TRBV5-1	.	TRBJ1-6	15	ASSLGVGSSYNSPLH
TRBV27	.	TRBJ2-2	12	ASSLKPRDGELF
TRBV4-1	.	TRBJ2-4	16	ASSHMGAGAVAKNIQY
TRBV5-6	.	TRBJ2-5	13	ASSLALRGQETQY
TRBV6-6	.	TRBJ1-1	14	ASSPRGPPMNTEAF
TRBV7-9	.	TRBJ1-3	14	SSSFFTGTGANTIY
TRBV6-6	.	TRBJ1-1	11	ASSYLMNTEAF